Shown below are 20 T cell receptor beta chains from a single sample sequenced in a study of persistence of HIV-infected CD4 T cells. Anti-CD3/anti-CD28 beads served as a nonspecific positive control stimulus. Sorting of responding CD4+ T cells relied on upregulated CD40 ligand together with CD69. These TCRs are of unknown antigen specificity. Sequencing used immunoSEQ version 4 in survey mode. The table came from immunoSEQ multiplex PCR; TCRdb's copy has only in-frame clones and leaves some out. This table holds some 40,000 clones, approximately 93% found once. The input for sequencing was CD4+ T cells sorted from PBMCs after 18-hour stimulation, taken from a patient who received antiretroviral therapy. These receptor sequences come from an adult man with HIV who was CMV-seropositive.

The chain carries TRBV18 and TRBJ1-2; D is unresolved. Looked up from germline, CDR1 is KGHSH and CDR2 is LQKENI. V was cut by 3 bases and J by 4 bases, with 6 bases left in between. This CDR3 spans 12 amino acids. CDR3 sequence: CASSPLVYGYTF. The CDR3 DNA reads as TGTGCCAGCTCACCTCTTGTCTATGGCTACACCTTC.

The chain links TRBV15 to TRBJ2-7, with unresolved D. The CDR3 contains 12 residues. Deletions cut 0 bases from V and 3 bases from J, with 3 bases between. The V gene's germline CDR1 is LNHNV and CDR2 YYDKDF (reference sequence). In DNA form, the CDR3 reads TGTGCCACCAGCAGAGACGGCTACGAGCAGTACTTC. Translation gives CATSRDGYEQYF.

This chain links TRBV7-9 with TRBJ2-7; D is ambiguous. Germline V gives CDR1 SEHNR, CDR2 FQNEAQ (reference sequence). The V and J ends lost 8 bases and 0 bases respectively, with 11 bases between them. The CDR3 extends over 13 amino acids. The CDR3 loop reads CASADPFSYEQYF. The CDR3 coding sequence is TGTGCCAGCGCCGACCCCTTCTCCTACGAGCAGTACTTC.

This clone was detected only a few times. The chain joins TRBV6-5 to TRBJ1-1, with no clear D. The CDR3 loop spans 12 amino acids. Germline V CDR1 and CDR2: MNHEY, SVGAGI. Trimming shortened V by 7 bases and J by 9 bases, and 15 bases separated the two germline ends. CDR3 sequence (DNA): TGTGCCAGCACCGACGAGGCTGGGAAAGCTTTCTTT. Translation gives CASTDEAGKAFF.

This clone was detected once. This chain connects TRBV4-2 to TRBJ1-5, with D unresolved. CDR1 is LGHNA and CDR2 is YNFKEQ in the germline V gene. V lost 1 base and J 4 bases, leaving 5 bases between the germline ends. CDR3 length: 13 residues. For the CDR3, the DNA is TGTGCCAGCAGCCAAGCCAGTAATCAGCCCCAGCATTTT. Its translation: CASSQASNQPQHF.

The gene calls are TRBV19 and TRBJ2-7; 7 positions match TRBD1. The germline V gene has CDR1 LNHDA and CDR2 SQIVND (reference sequence). Trimming at V came to 3 bases and at J to 2 bases, leaving 7 bases not matched to a gene. The CDR3 has 15 residues. CDR3 coding DNA: TGTGCCAGTAGTATGATTCGGACAGGCGCCTACGAGCAGTACTTC. This gives the protein CASSMIRTGAYEQYF.

The chain recombines TRBV9 with TRBJ2-1; unclear D gene. The CDR3 length is 13 residues. Germline CDR1 is SGDLS and CDR2 is YYNGEE. With 6 bases removed from V and 7 bases from J, the gap between germline ends came to 14 bases. The CDR3, as DNA: TGTGCCAGCAAAGGTACCTTGGGAAATGAGCAGTTCTTC. Its protein is CASKGTLGNEQFF.

The CDR3 region is CASSPTVGGRPDSGNTIYF. In nucleotides, the CDR3 is TGTGCCAGCTCACCTACGGTAGGGGGGCGGCCCGACTCTGGAAACACCATATATTTT. The chain has TRBV18 and TRBJ1-3; tentative D call: TRBD1 (6 bases). V gave up 3 bases and J gave up 0 bases, with 21 bases separating them. The CDR3 sequence is 19 residues long. Germline V lookup: CDR1 KGHSH, CDR2 LQKENI.

The chain is built from TRBV6-5 and TRBJ1-2, with a possible D match to TRBD1 (5 bases). With 3 bases removed from V and 5 bases from J, the gap between germline ends came to 7 bases. The CDR3 runs to 12 residues. Per germline, CDR1 MNHEY and CDR2 SVGAGI. CDR3 nucleotides: TGTGCCAGCAGTTATAGGGGTTATGGCTACACCTTC. Its protein product is CASSYRGYGYTF.

The chain links TRBV6-1 to TRBJ1-6, with D possibly being TRBD1 (5 bases). The CDR3 loop spans 14 amino acids. V was clipped by 2 bases and J by 13 bases, with 15 bases between them. CDR1 and CDR2 (germline): MNHNS, SASEGT. CDR3 loop: CASSELRWGSPLHF. In DNA, the CDR3 is TGTGCCAGCAGTGAATTGCGGTGGGGGTCTCCCCTCCACTTT.

This clone appeared a few times. The rearrangement links TRBV19 to TRBJ2-2; 8 bases match TRBD2. The CDR3 has 14 residues. Germline V gene data show CDR1 as LNHDA and CDR2 as SQIVND (reference sequence). V shed 6 bases and J 7 bases; nucleotides not matched to a gene: 7. The CDR3 is CASSQGLGGGELFF. The DNA for the CDR3 is TGTGCCAGTAGCCAGGGACTAGGCGGCGGGGAGCTGTTTTTT.

V usage is TRBV30 and J usage is TRBJ1-1, with 8 bases matching TRBD1. Trimming at V came to 0 bases and at J to 6 bases, leaving 12 bases not matched to a gene. In germline, CDR1 is GTSNPN, CDR2 SVGIG (reference sequence). This CDR3 is built from 16 residues. The CDR3 reads CAWSVMGGQGRAEAFF. CDR3 sequence (DNA): TGTGCCTGGAGTGTAATGGGAGGACAGGGCCGCGCTGAAGCTTTCTTT.

The chain has TRBV5-1 and TRBJ1-1; D ambiguous. From germline, CDR1 is SGHRS and CDR2 YFSETQ. The CDR3 length is 14 residues. Trimming pared 4 bases from V and 3 bases from J, leaving 13 bases between. The DNA of the CDR3 is TGCGCCAGCAGCGCGATCGACGTGGACACTGAAGCTTTCTTT. Translating gives CASSAIDVDTEAFF.

As concerns this clone: Mismatch with germline at one junction end may stem from a read error. The V and J genes are TRBV5-1 and TRBJ2-6; D gene unclear. CDR1 SGHRS and CDR2 YFSETQ come from the germline V gene. The CDR3 consists of 16 residues. The CDR3 DNA sequence: TGCGCCAGCAGCCCTGTATTGCCCTCTAGGGCCAACGTCCTGACTTTC. Its protein is CASSPVLPSRANVLTF.

V and J are TRBV2 and TRBJ2-3; D possibly uses TRBD1 or TRBD2 (5 bases each). CDR3 length equals 16 residues. Per germline, CDR1 SNHLY and CDR2 FYNNEI. The V end lost 2 bases, the J end lost 2 bases, and 14 bases lay between the germline ends. The CDR3 sequence is CASSEPGPTLTDTQYF. As DNA, the CDR3 is TGTGCCAGCAGTGAACCGGGACCGACCCTCACAGATACGCAGTATTTT.

This chain connects TRBV2 to TRBJ1-1, with 10 bases aligning to TRBD1. V dropped 4 bases and J dropped 11; count of bases not matched to a gene: 7. The CDR3 length is 13 residues. Germline values: CDR1 SNHLY, CDR2 FYNNEI. In DNA form, the CDR3 reads TGTGCCAGCAGTGTAGTGACAGGGGGCAAGGCTTTCTTT. It encodes CASSVVTGGKAFF.

The V and J genes are TRBV5-1 and TRBJ2-2; 13 positions match TRBD2. This CDR3 contains 16 residues. V gave up 4 bases and J gave up 4 bases; unmatched junction bases: 4. Germline-derived CDR1 and CDR2 are SGHRS and YFSETQ. CDR3 coding DNA: TGCGCCAGCAGCCCGGGGACTAGCGGGGTCACCGGGGAGCTGTTTTTT. As protein: CASSPGTSGVTGELFF.

This clone has a single count. The rearrangement links TRBV6-5 to TRBJ1-5, with D tentatively TRBD1 (6 bases). V was pared by 8 bases and J by 5 bases, with 19 bases between. Looked up from germline, CDR1 is MNHEY and CDR2 is SVGAGI. This CDR3 region has 15 residues. The CDR3 region is CASRGWVGADQPQHF. CDR3 DNA sequence: TGTGCCAGCCGAGGGTGGGTGGGGGCCGATCAGCCCCAGCATTTT.

The chain combines TRBV3-1 (or the pseudogene TRBV3-2) with TRBJ1-1; perhaps TRBD1 as D (5 bases). Trimming left V 11 bases short and J 1 base short, with 14 bases between. Germline V lookup: CDR1 LGHDT, CDR2 YNNKEL (reference sequence). The CDR3 spans 13 residues. The DNA for the CDR3 is TGTGCCTCCTCGCCCAGGGAGAACACTGAAGCTTTCTTT. As protein: CASSPRENTEAFF.

V and J are TRBV10-1 and TRBJ2-3; 8 bases match TRBD2. CDR3 length: 17 amino acids. With V trimmed by 3 bases and J by 3 bases, 11 bases remained unmatched. Germline V gene lookup returns CDR1 WNHNN and CDR2 SYGVQD (reference sequence). The CDR3 here is CASSDGSSAGGTDTQYF. The CDR3 region has the DNA TGCGCCAGCAGTGATGGTAGTTCGGCGGGGGGAACAGATACGCAGTATTTT.